A single sample is the source of the 23 T cell receptor beta chains below, sequenced in a study of blood T cell repertoires in COVID-19. Libraries were prepared by immunoSEQ multiplex PCR; TCRdb keeps only in-frame clonotypes and omits some of them. The table includes tens of thousands of clones, 75% to 90% detected once. The sample taken for sequencing was peripheral blood. These receptor sequences come from an elderly man with acute or convalescent COVID-19.

V usage is TRBV3-1 (or the pseudogene TRBV3-2) and J usage is TRBJ2-1; unclear D gene. V was shortened by 1 base and J by 8 bases, with 6 bases between the two germline ends. The CDR3 sequence is 12 residues long. The germline V gene encodes CDR1 LGHDT and CDR2 YNNKEL (reference sequence). CDR3 loop: CASSQGGDEQFF. DNA of the CDR3: TGTGCCAGCAGCCAAGGAGGCGATGAGCAGTTCTTC.

The CDR3 protein is CASSFVAGTGELFF. CDR3 nucleotide sequence: TGTGCCAGCAGCTTCGTCGCAGGTACCGGGGAGCTGTTTTTT. This chain connects TRBV7-9 to TRBJ2-2; D ambiguous. V was clipped by 3 bases and J by 5 bases, with 10 bases between them. This CDR3 spans 14 amino acids. From germline, CDR1 is SEHNR and CDR2 FQNEAQ (reference sequence).

The chain combines TRBV5-1 with TRBJ1-4; D remains ambiguous. Trimming shortened V by 2 bases and J by 0 bases, and 8 bases separated the two germline ends. This CDR3 region has 15 residues. CDR1 is SGHRS and CDR2 is YFSETQ in the germline V gene. The CDR3 DNA reads as TGCGCCAGCAGCTTCCAAGCTGCAACTAATGAAAAACTGTTTTTT. It translates to CASSFQAATNEKLFF.

This clone turned up a few times. The rearrangement joins TRBV18 to TRBJ1-1, with a weak D call TRBD1 (5 bases). Trimming took 4 bases from V and 5 from J, leaving 11 bases between them. The CDR3 covers 13 residues. Germline V gene sequence: CDR1 KGHSH, CDR2 LQKENI. The CDR3 loop reads CASSLGEETEAFF. For the CDR3, the DNA is TGTGCCAGCTCACTGGGGGAGGAAACTGAAGCTTTCTTT.

The V call is TRBV10-3, the J call TRBJ1-3; 7 bases line up with TRBD1. This CDR3 contains 15 residues. Germline V gene lookup returns CDR1 ENHRY and CDR2 SYGVKD. The V gene end was trimmed by 6 bases and the J gene end by 3 bases; junction bases not matched to a gene: 8. This CDR3 is CAIRQMGQIGNTIYF. The CDR3 DNA is TGTGCCATCAGGCAGATGGGACAGATTGGAAACACCATATATTTT.

This clone was counted a single time. V is TRBV15 and J is TRBJ2-1; 8 bases match TRBD2. J lost 9 bases, V lost 0 bases, and 10 bases had no gene match. CDR3 length equals 16 residues. Germline values: CDR1 LNHNV, CDR2 YYDKDF (reference sequence). CDR3 in DNA: TGTGCCACCAGCAGAGATCTTACTAGCGGCGCGGGTGAGCAGTTCTTC. Translation gives CATSRDLTSGAGEQFF.

The rearrangement links TRBV6-1 to TRBJ1-1, with 9 nucleotides matching TRBD1. The J segment lost 1 base and the V segment lost 5 bases, leaving 2 bases of the junction unmatched. The CDR3 is 14 residues long. CDR1 and CDR2 (germline): MNHNS, SASEGT. The CDR3 loop reads CASSPGQGNTEAFF. CDR3 nucleotide sequence: TGTGCCAGCAGTCCGGGACAGGGGAACACTGAAGCTTTCTTT.

V is TRBV11-2 and J is TRBJ2-2, with TRBD1 matching over 9 bases. J was trimmed by 7 bases and V by 5 bases; bases with no gene match: 8. The CDR3 totals 15 residues. Germline values: CDR1 SGHAT, CDR2 FQNNGV. The CDR3 protein is CASSLTGGTGGELFF. As DNA, the CDR3 is TGTGCCAGCAGCCTCACAGGGGGCACGGGCGGGGAGCTGTTTTTT. Based on the CDR3 plus reference TRBV11-2 and TRBJ2-2, the full variable domain is EAGVAQSPRYKIIEKRQSVAFWCNPISGHATLYWYQQILGQGPKLLIQFQNNGVVDDSQLPKDRFSAERLKGVDSTLKIQPAKLEDSAVYLCASSLTGGTGGELFFGEGSRLTVL.

CDR3 residues: CASSSTGDEQFF. Written as DNA, the CDR3 is TGCGCCAGCAGCTCGACAGGGGATGAGCAGTTCTTC. The V gene is TRBV5-1, the J gene TRBJ2-1; 8 bases map to TRBD1. This CDR3 comprises 12 residues. V was clipped by 3 bases and J by 8 bases; unmatched bases: 1. Germline V gives CDR1 SGHRS, CDR2 YFSETQ.

The chain employs TRBV24-1 and TRBJ2-1; 9 positions agree with TRBD2. This CDR3 contains 16 residues. With 4 bases clipped from V and 0 bases from J, the junction kept 3 bases outside the gene matches. Germline CDR1 reads KGHDR; CDR2 reads SFDVKD. The CDR3 loop is CATSDSSGTSYNEQFF. In nucleotides, the CDR3 is TGTGCCACCAGTGACTCTAGCGGGACCTCCTACAATGAGCAGTTCTTC.

The CDR3 is CASSVSHRENEKLFF. Written as DNA, the CDR3 is TGTGCCAGCAGCGTATCCCACAGGGAGAATGAAAAACTGTTTTTT. The chain combines TRBV9 with TRBJ1-4, with D tentatively TRBD1 (6 bases). Germline CDR1 is SGDLS and CDR2 is YYNGEE. Trimming removed 1 base at V and 5 bases at J, with 12 bases between. The CDR3 runs 15 residues.

This chain connects TRBV5-1 to TRBJ1-6, with D maybe TRBD1 (5 bases). The V and J ends lost 0 bases and 9 bases respectively, with 10 bases between them. The germline V gene has CDR1 SGHRS and CDR2 YFSETQ. This CDR3 has 14 residues. This chain's CDR3 is CASSLEAGVSPLHF. CDR3 coding DNA: TGCGCCAGCAGCTTGGAGGCGGGGGTTTCACCCCTCCACTTT.

This chain uses TRBV4-2 with TRBJ2-3; 10 nucleotides align to TRBD2. From germline, CDR1 is LGHNA and CDR2 YNFKEQ. V shed 1 base and J 6 bases; nucleotides not matched to a gene: 7. The CDR3 loop spans 16 amino acids. The CDR3 DNA is TGTGCCAGCAGCCAAGGGCCTAGCGGGGGTTCTGATACGCAGTATTTT. Translation: CASSQGPSGGSDTQYF.

The chain links TRBV5-1 to TRBJ2-1; D is uncertain. Germline CDR1 is SGHRS and CDR2 is YFSETQ. The V end lost 5 bases, the J end lost 6 bases, and 18 bases lay between the germline ends. This CDR3 contains 15 residues. As DNA, the CDR3 is TGCGCCAGCAGTCCCGTTAACTCCATCCCCAATGAGCAGTTCTTC. Translated: CASSPVNSIPNEQFF.

CDR3 DNA sequence: TGCGCCAGCAGTGTAGGGGGTGCGAGGGAAGGACAGTTCTTC. It specifies CASSVGGAREGQFF. The chain couples TRBV10-2 to TRBJ2-1; D possibly corresponds to TRBD1 (6 bases). Trimming removed 4 bases at V and 13 bases at J, with 20 bases between. The CDR3 has 14 amino acids. Germline V gene lookup returns CDR1 WSHSY and CDR2 SAAADI.

The genes are TRBV2 and TRBJ1-4; D uncertain. Trimming removed 3 bases at V and 2 bases at J, with 7 bases between. CDR1 is SNHLY and CDR2 is FYNNEI in the germline V gene. The CDR3 has 14 amino acids. The CDR3 nucleotides read TGTGCCAGCAGTGACGGCAGGACTAATGAAAAACTGTTTTTT. Residues: CASSDGRTNEKLFF.

The rearrangement uses TRBV2 and TRBJ2-5; the match to TRBD1 covers 7 bases. CDR3 length: 15 amino acids. CDR1 and CDR2 from the germline V gene are SNHLY and FYNNEI. J gave up 1 base and V 6 bases, and 8 bases lay outside the gene matches. CDR3 in amino acids: CASSRDRALQETQYF. Here the CDR3 DNA reads TGTGCCAGCAGCAGAGACAGGGCCCTCCAAGAGACCCAGTACTTC.

The chain joins TRBV5-4 to TRBJ1-2, with D possibly TRBD1 on 5 matching bases. The CDR3 extends over 15 amino acids. With 2 bases removed from V and 5 bases from J, the gap between germline ends came to 16 bases. Germline values: CDR1 SGHNT, CDR2 YYREEE (reference sequence). CDR3 coding DNA: TGTGCCAGCAGCTTATATCAGGTCGGGGGTTATGGCTACACCTTC. As protein: CASSLYQVGGYGYTF. The whole variable domain, remainder taken from reference TRBV5-4 and TRBJ1-2, is ETGVTQSPTHLIKTRGQQVTLRCSSQSGHNTVSWYQQALGQGPQFIFQYYREEENGRGNFPPRFSGLQFPNYSSELNVNALELDDSALYLCASSLYQVGGYGYTFGSGTRLTVV.

The chain has TRBV7-6 and TRBJ1-1; 8 positions agree with TRBD1. V shed 3 bases and J 3 bases; nucleotides not matched to a gene: 15. The CDR3 sequence is 18 residues long. Looked up from germline, CDR1 is SGHVS and CDR2 is FNYEAQ. This CDR3 reads CASSFIAEDRASHTEAFF. The CDR3 DNA reads TGTGCCAGCAGCTTTATCGCGGAGGACAGGGCAAGTCACACTGAAGCTTTCTTT.

The chain links TRBV19 to TRBJ1-6, with D possibly TRBD1 on 5 matching bases. V lost 7 bases to trimming and J lost 6 bases, with 13 bases between them. Germline V gene lookup returns CDR1 LNHDA and CDR2 SQIVND (reference sequence). CDR3 length equals 14 residues. The chain's CDR3 is CASTHQGGNSPLHF. The CDR3 DNA reads as TGTGCCAGTACCCATCAGGGAGGTAATTCACCCCTCCACTTT.

The V call is TRBV9, the J call TRBJ1-3; 7 nucleotides match TRBD1. The CDR3 spans 15 residues. Germline assignment: CDR1 SGDLS and CDR2 YYNGEE. The trim removed 0 bases at V and 4 bases at J, leaving 4 bases unmatched. The CDR3 coding sequence is TGTGCCAGCAGCGTAGCACCGACAGGGGGAAACACCATATATTTT. Translation gives CASSVAPTGGNTIYF.

The V call is TRBV25-1, the J call TRBJ1-2, with D unclear. The germline V and J ends were trimmed by 3 bases and 6 bases, with 8 bases remaining between them. Germline CDR1 MGHDK, CDR2 SYGVNS. The CDR3 has 12 residues. The CDR3 DNA is TGTGCCAGCAGTGACGCGGGAGATGGCTACACCTTC. Translated: CASSDAGDGYTF.

The chain joins TRBV9 to TRBJ2-7; 7 bases match TRBD1. Germline CDR1 is SGDLS and CDR2 is YYNGEE. Germline trimming cut 5 bases from V and 2 bases from J; bases unmatched to any gene: 4. The CDR3 extends over 13 amino acids. The CDR3 sequence: CASSLGQTYEQYF. The CDR3 nucleotides read TGTGCCAGCAGTTTGGGACAGACCTACGAGCAGTACTTC.